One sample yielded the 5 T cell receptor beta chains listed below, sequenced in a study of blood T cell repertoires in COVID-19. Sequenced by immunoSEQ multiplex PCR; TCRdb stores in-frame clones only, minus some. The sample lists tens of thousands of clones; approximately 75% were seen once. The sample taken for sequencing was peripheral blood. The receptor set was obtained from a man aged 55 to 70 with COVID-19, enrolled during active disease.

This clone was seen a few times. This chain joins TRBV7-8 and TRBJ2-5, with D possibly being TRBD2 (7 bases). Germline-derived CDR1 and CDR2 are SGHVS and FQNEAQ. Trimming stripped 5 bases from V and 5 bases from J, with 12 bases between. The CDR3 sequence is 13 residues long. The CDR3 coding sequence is TGTGCCAGCAGCCTCGGGGGGCAGGAGACCCAGTACTTC. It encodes CASSLGGQETQYF. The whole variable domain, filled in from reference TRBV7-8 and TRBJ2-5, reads GAGVSQSPRYKVAKRGQDVALRCDPISGHVSLFWYQQALGQGPEFLTYFQNEAQLDKSGLPSDRFFAERPEGSVSTLKIQRTQQEDSAVYLCASSLGGQETQYFGPGTRLLVL.

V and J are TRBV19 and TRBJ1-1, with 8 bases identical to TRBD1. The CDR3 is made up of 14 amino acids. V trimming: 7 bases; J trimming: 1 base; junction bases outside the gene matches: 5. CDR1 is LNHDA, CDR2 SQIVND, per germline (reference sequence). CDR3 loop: CASKTGGSNTEAFF. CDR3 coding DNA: TGTGCCAGTAAAACAGGGGGATCGAACACTGAAGCTTTCTTT.

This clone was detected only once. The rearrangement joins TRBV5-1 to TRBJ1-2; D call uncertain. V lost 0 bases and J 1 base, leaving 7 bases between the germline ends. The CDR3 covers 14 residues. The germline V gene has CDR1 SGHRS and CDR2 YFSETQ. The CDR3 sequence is CASSLVGSNYGYTF. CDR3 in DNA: TGCGCCAGCAGCTTGGTCGGGAGTAACTATGGCTACACCTTC. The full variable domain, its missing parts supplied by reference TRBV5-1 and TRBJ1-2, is KAGVTQTPRYLIKTRGQQVTLSCSPISGHRSVSWYQQTPGQGLQFLFEYFSETQRNKGNFPGRFSGRQFSNSRSEMNVSTLELGDSALYLCASSLVGSNYGYTFGSGTRLTVV.

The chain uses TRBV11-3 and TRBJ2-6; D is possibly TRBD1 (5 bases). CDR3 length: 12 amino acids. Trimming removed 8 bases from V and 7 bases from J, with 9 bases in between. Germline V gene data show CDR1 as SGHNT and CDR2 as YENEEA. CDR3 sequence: CASAQGANVLTF. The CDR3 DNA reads TGTGCCAGCGCCCAGGGAGCCAACGTCCTGACTTTC.

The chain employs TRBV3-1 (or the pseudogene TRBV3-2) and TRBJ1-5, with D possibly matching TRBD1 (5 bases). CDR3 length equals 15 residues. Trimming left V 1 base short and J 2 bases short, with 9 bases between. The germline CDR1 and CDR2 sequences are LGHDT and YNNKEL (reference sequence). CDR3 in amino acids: CASSQVIGGNQPQHF. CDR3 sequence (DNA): TGTGCCAGCAGCCAAGTGATAGGGGGCAATCAGCCCCAGCATTTT.